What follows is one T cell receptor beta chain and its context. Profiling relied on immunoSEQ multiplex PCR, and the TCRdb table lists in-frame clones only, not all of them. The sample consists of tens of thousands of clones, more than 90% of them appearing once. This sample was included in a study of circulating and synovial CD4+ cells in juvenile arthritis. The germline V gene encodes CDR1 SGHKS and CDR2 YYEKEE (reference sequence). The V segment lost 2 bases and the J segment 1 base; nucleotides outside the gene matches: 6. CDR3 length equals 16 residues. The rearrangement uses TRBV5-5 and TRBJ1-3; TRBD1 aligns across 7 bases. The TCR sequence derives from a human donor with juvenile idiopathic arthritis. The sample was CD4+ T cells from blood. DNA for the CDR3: TGTGCCAGCAGCTTACCCCGGACAGGATCTGGAAACACCATATATTTT. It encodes CASSLPRTGSGNTIYF.